This T cell receptor (beta chain) was sequenced in a study of cytomegalovirus exposure and HLA in healthy donors (dated by TCRdb to the late 2010s). Turning to the overall study: According to a later analysis, one platform produced both the 120 validation repertoires and the 666 repertoires of the first cohort. The study aimed to test whether cataloging public T cell receptors could reveal signatures of past pathogen exposure. In addition to the first cohort of around 670 subjects, a separate validation cohort of about 120 different subjects was used. To predict cytomegalovirus infection status, the study brought together high-throughput TCR immunosequencing, statistical association of individual TCRs with disease status, and machine learning. What the work shows at the level of the full study, not this receptor alone: A later analysis lacked HLA typing for the validation cohort, so it scored co-occurrence in that cohort across all 120 or so repertoires. The classifier was reported to diagnose cytomegalovirus status with high specificity and sensitivity in both the original cohort and the validation cohort. In vitro tests confirmed that three of the cytomegalovirus-associated TCR beta chains recognize cytomegalovirus antigens. The study gave a list of 150 to 200 TCR beta chains associated with cytomegalovirus. In a later analysis, TCRs clustered in the first cohort were found to also tend to co-occur in the 120 or so validation repertoires, with 90% to 95% of cluster scores above 0. Across donors, most TCR sequences were observed very rarely, whereas some public TCRs were present in many individuals. The authors suggested that the approach could potentially be extended to other disease states and immunological phenotypes.

There are 13 amino acids in the CDR3, from cysteine to phenylalanine inclusive. Kept here is only the CDR3 DNA, which spans 39 bases and is read in frame from base 1. V drops 1 base and J drops 6 bases, leaving 11 bases in between. Per the germline V gene (reference sequence), SGHNT is the CDR1 and YYREEE is the CDR2. Separate from the approximately 670-subject first cohort, the validation cohort of roughly 110 subjects was the group to which the donors belonged. Regarding this clone: Its antigen is currently not known. Base-call qualities are not available, and no considerably larger clone is one nucleotide away.

Receptor libraries were prepared by the immunoSEQ multiplex PCR assay. The published analysis was carried out like this. To diagnose cytomegalovirus status from the catalog of TCR beta chain sequences, a statistical classification framework was built. The table comes from immuneACCESS by way of TCRdb, which keeps in-frame sequences with V and J called. Part of the clones is missing from these tables; in studies checked, under half for an unresolved V gene and the rest for unknown reasons. V and J calls and clone size are those listed in that table; D and trimming were worked out from the DNA. The sample data list about 84,000 clones, and approximately 91% of these were observed just once. Together, the top ten hold 2% to 2.5% of the sample.

The sequencing input was PBMCs. The rearrangement combines TRBV5-4 with TRBJ2-7, and TRBD2 may be the D gene, going by 6 matching bases. This receptor was taken from a man aged 30-40 years in good health and CMV-seronegative. For the CDR3, the sequence is CASSLNSGGEQYF. The DNA sequence follows: TGTGCCAGCAGCTTGAATAGCGGAGGCGAGCAGTACTTC. Full variable domain (CDR3 extended with the reference TRBV5-4 and TRBJ2-7 proteins): ETGVTQSPTHLIKTRGQQVTLRCSSQSGHNTVSWYQQALGQGPQFIFQYYREEENGRGNFPPRFSGLQFPNYSSELNVNALELDDSALYLCASSLNSGGEQYFGPGTRLTVT.